This T cell receptor (beta chain) was identified in a study of early T cells in non-severe SARS-CoV-2 infection. This clonotype was seen a handful of times. Each single cDNA molecule received a unique molecular identifier. TCRdb used MiXCR to reprocess the 5' RACE reads, holding one entry per CDR3 protein. The table records about 99,000 distinct CDR3 sequences, 15% to 20% of them present only once. The CDR3 has 15 residues. V was pared by 5 bases and J by 0 bases, with 5 bases of the junction left unmatched. CDR1 is SSHAT and CDR2 is FNYEAQ in the germline V gene (reference sequence). The sequence was obtained from an adult who was a healthcare worker with PCR-confirmed SARS-CoV-2 infection or an uninfected control (not recorded which). The chain uses TRBV7-7 and TRBJ2-3, with TRBD2 matching over 7 bases. What was sequenced was whole blood. The CDR3 coding sequence is TGTGCCAGCAGCCTAACTAGCGCTAGCACAGATACGCAGTATTTT. Amino acid sequence: CASSLTSASTDTQYF.